These 18 T cell receptor beta chains were all obtained from the same sample, sequenced in a study of blood T cell repertoires in COVID-19. Method: immunoSEQ multiplex PCR; TCRdb's copy keeps in-frame clones and lacks some. This table holds 300,000 to 500,000 clones, around 90% found once. The sample taken for sequencing was PBMCs or T cells enriched from blood (not recorded which). The receptors come from a woman between 40 and 55 years old with acute COVID-19.

The rearrangement joins TRBV30 to TRBJ1-2, with unresolved D. The germline V gene has CDR1 GTSNPN and CDR2 SVGIG (reference sequence). V lost 7 bases and J lost 9, with 6 bases in between. The CDR3 is 8 amino acids. The CDR3 DNA sequence: TGTGCCTCTCCCCGCTACACCTTC. Its protein is CASPRYTF.

V gene TRBV10-3 combines with J gene TRBJ1-3; 9 bases are shared with TRBD1. CDR3 size: 16 residues. Germline CDR1 and CDR2: ENHRY and SYGVKD. V shed 4 bases and J 1 base; nucleotides not matched to a gene: 5. The DNA for the CDR3 is TGTGCCATCAGTGTCGGCGGACAGGGGTCTGGAAACACCATATATTTT. It translates to CAISVGGQGSGNTIYF.

This rearrangement joins TRBV9 to TRBJ2-1, with 10 positions matching TRBD1. The germline V gene has CDR1 SGDLS and CDR2 YYNGEE. Losses at the gene ends were 4 bases for V and 7 bases for J; bases not matched to a gene: 5. CDR3 length equals 14 residues. CDR3 sequence: CASSPWTGGNEQFF. The CDR3 DNA reads as TGTGCCAGCAGCCCCTGGACAGGGGGGAATGAGCAGTTCTTC.

The chain links TRBV25-1 to TRBJ2-7; 10 positions match TRBD1. This CDR3 has 15 residues. V lost 2 bases and J lost 3; bases outside the gene matches: 4. The germline V gene encodes CDR1 MGHDK and CDR2 SYGVNS. CDR3 protein: CASSEGRTGGYEQYF. In nucleotides, the CDR3 is TGTGCCAGCAGTGAAGGGAGGACAGGGGGCTACGAGCAGTACTTC.

The chain carries TRBV6-1 and TRBJ1-2, with TRBD1 matching 9 bases. Germline V gene lookup returns CDR1 MNHNS and CDR2 SASEGT. After removal of 2 bases from V and 2 bases from J, the junction contained 9 bases not matched to a gene. The CDR3 covers 17 residues. The CDR3 is CASSETRDRVQNYGYTF. CDR3 nucleotides: TGTGCCAGCAGTGAAACCAGGGACAGGGTTCAAAACTATGGCTACACCTTC.

A few counts support this clone. The chain employs TRBV10-3 and TRBJ1-2; 8 bases are shared with TRBD1. The length of the CDR3 is 14 residues. V was pared by 5 bases and J by 2 bases, with 4 bases of the junction left unmatched. The germline CDR1 and CDR2 sequences are ENHRY and SYGVKD. As DNA, the CDR3 is TGTGCCATCAGTCCGGACAGGGTGAACTATGGCTACACCTTC. It codes for CAISPDRVNYGYTF.

There are a few counts of this clone. J is TRBJ2-5 and V is TRBV24-1, with D unclear. Germline lookup yields CDR1 KGHDR and CDR2 SFDVKD. Trimming stripped 1 base from V and 5 bases from J, with 4 bases between. CDR3 length: 12 amino acids. The CDR3 DNA sequence: TGTGCCACCAGTGATTTCCGGGAGACCCAGTACTTC. Translation gives CATSDFRETQYF.

The chain recombines TRBV21-1 with TRBJ2-3; the table gives TRBD2 as D, unverified against the DNA. TRBV21-1 is an annotated pseudogene. This CDR3 has 16 residues. Here the CDR3 DNA reads TGTGCCAGCAGCCCCAGACCAACTAGCGGGGGAGATACGCAGTATTTT. Encoded protein: CASSPRPTSGGDTQYF.

The CDR3 spells CSASTGGSDEKLFF. In DNA, the CDR3 is TGCAGCGCAAGCACAGGGGGCTCGGATGAAAAACTGTTTTTT. J is TRBJ1-4 and V is TRBV29-1, with 9 nucleotides matching TRBD1. Germline V gene sequence: CDR1 SQVTM, CDR2 ANQGSEA. J was trimmed by 6 bases and V by 7 bases; bases with no gene match: 9. This CDR3 spans 14 amino acids. Together with reference TRBV29-1 and TRBJ1-4, the CDR3 gives the full variable domain: SAVISQKPSRDICQRGTSLTIQCQVDSQVTMMFWYRQQPGQSLTLIATANQGSEATYESGFVIDKFPISRPNLTFSTLTVSNMSPEDSSIYLCSASTGGSDEKLFFGSGTQLSVL.

The chain carries TRBV24-1 and TRBJ1-2, with 9 nucleotides matching TRBD1. Trimming cost V 4 bases and J 4 bases; bases outside gene matches: 3. There are 14 residues in the CDR3. Germline V gene sequence: CDR1 KGHDR, CDR2 SFDVKD. The CDR3 region is CATSERGQGYGYTF. CDR3 in DNA: TGTGCCACCAGTGAGCGGGGACAGGGCTATGGCTACACCTTC.

This rearrangement joins TRBV30 to TRBJ2-1, with 9 positions matching TRBD1. This CDR3 comprises 14 residues. V shed 4 bases, J shed 8 bases, and the junction held 9 bases outside the gene matches. CDR1 and CDR2 (germline): GTSNPN, SVGIG (reference sequence). In DNA, the CDR3 is TGTGCCTGGATTACGGGACAGGGTTCCGATGAGCAGTTCTTC. It is translated as CAWITGQGSDEQFF.

The table lists this clone with a count of one. V and J are TRBV5-5 and TRBJ2-7; possibly TRBD2 for D (6 bases). Trimming removed 4 bases at V and 3 bases at J, with 8 bases between. The CDR3 consists of 12 residues. Germline assignment: CDR1 SGHKS and CDR2 YYEKEE (reference sequence). The CDR3 region is CASSGGFYEQYF. The CDR3 region has the DNA TGTGCCAGCAGCGGGGGGTTCTACGAGCAGTACTTC.

This chain links TRBV19 with TRBJ1-2; 7 positions agree with TRBD1. CDR1 is LNHDA and CDR2 is SQIVND in the germline V gene (reference sequence). The CDR3 has 12 amino acids. V shed 10 bases, J shed 3 bases, and the junction held 5 bases outside the gene matches. The CDR3 here is CATTGTDYGYTF. Here the CDR3 DNA reads TGTGCCACCACCGGGACAGACTATGGCTACACCTTC.

The V call is TRBV18, the J call TRBJ1-1, with D perhaps TRBD1 (5 bases). The germline gives CDR1 KGHSH, CDR2 LQKENI. V was pared by 4 bases and J by 4 bases, with 13 bases between. This CDR3 comprises 14 residues. In DNA form, the CDR3 reads TGTGCCAGCTCACGGGGACGGGAGGGCACTGAAGCTTTCTTT. Its protein is CASSRGREGTEAFF. Drawing the rest from reference TRBV18 and TRBJ1-1, the complete variable domain is NAGVMQNPRHLVRRRGQEARLRCSPMKGHSHVYWYRQLPEEGLKFMVYLQKENIIDESGMPKERFSAEFPKEGPSILRIQQVVRGDSAAYFCASSRGREGTEAFFGQGTRLTVV.

V and J are TRBV6-5 and TRBJ2-5; maybe TRBD2 (7 bases). Trimming left V 2 bases short and J 5 bases short, with 12 bases between. The germline V gene encodes CDR1 MNHEY and CDR2 SVGAGI. The length of the CDR3 is 14 residues. The CDR3 spells CASSYVGGRETQYF. CDR3 DNA sequence: TGTGCCAGCAGTTACGTGGGGGGGCGGGAGACCCAGTACTTC.

The rearrangement uses TRBV2 and TRBJ2-2; 10 nucleotides align to TRBD1. Germline V lookup: CDR1 SNHLY, CDR2 FYNNEI. V was clipped by 7 bases and J by 0 bases; unmatched bases: 17. There are 20 residues in the CDR3. As DNA, the CDR3 is TGTGCCAGCATGACCTTACCGGGACAGGGGAACGGCGCGAACACCGGGGAGCTGTTTTTT. It codes for CASMTLPGQGNGANTGELFF.

The CDR3 region is CSARQETQYF. The DNA of the CDR3 is TGCAGTGCGCGTCAAGAGACCCAGTACTTC. The V and J genes are TRBV20-1 and TRBJ2-5; D remains ambiguous. The CDR3 sequence is 10 residues long. V lost 6 bases and J 2 bases, leaving 4 bases between the germline ends. Germline V gene lookup returns CDR1 DFQATT and CDR2 SNEGSKA (reference sequence).

The rearrangement joins TRBV20-1 to TRBJ1-2, with D maybe TRBD1 (5 bases). Germline CDR1 and CDR2: DFQATT and SNEGSKA (reference sequence). The CDR3 has 14 amino acids. V dropped 3 bases and J dropped 4 bases, with 15 bases sitting between them. The CDR3 protein is CSASLGGFGYGYTF. The CDR3 DNA reads as TGCAGTGCTAGTTTGGGGGGGTTTGGCTATGGCTACACCTTC.